The 21 T cell receptor beta chains below all came from one sample that was sequenced in a study of blood T cell repertoires in COVID-19. Only in-frame clones appear in the TCRdb table, and some are missing; sequencing was by immunoSEQ multiplex PCR. In the table there are approximately 170,000 clones, about 85% of which are singletons. The sample taken for sequencing was peripheral blood. All receptors derive from a woman over 75 in a cohort sampled during active or convalescent COVID-19.

The V and J genes are TRBV11-3 and TRBJ1-1; TRBD1 matches at 8 bases. V lost 4 bases to trimming and J lost 1 base; unmatched junction nucleotides: 5. CDR1 and CDR2 from the germline V gene are SGHNT and YENEEA. The CDR3 has 15 residues. The DNA for the CDR3 is TGTGCCAGCAGCTCCCGACAGGGGCCGAACACTGAAGCTTTCTTT. Translating it yields CASSSRQGPNTEAFF.

J is TRBJ1-2 and V is TRBV5-1; 9 bases map to TRBD1. The ends lost 4 bases at V and 8 bases at J; junction bases unmatched: 6. In germline, CDR1 is SGHRS, CDR2 YFSETQ. The CDR3 loop spans 13 amino acids. This chain's CDR3 is CASSQRQGDGYTF. In DNA form, the CDR3 reads TGCGCCAGCAGCCAACGACAGGGGGACGGCTACACCTTC.

The J gene is TRBJ1-2, the V gene TRBV19, with 10 bases aligning to TRBD1. With 6 bases clipped from V and 8 bases from J, the junction kept 3 bases outside the gene matches. The CDR3 is 12 amino acids. Germline V gene data show CDR1 as LNHDA and CDR2 as SQIVND (reference sequence). The CDR3 region is CASSGTGDGYTF. As DNA, the CDR3 is TGTGCCAGTAGCGGGACAGGGGACGGCTACACCTTC. The full variable domain, rest sourced from reference TRBV19 and TRBJ1-2, is DGGITQSPKYLFRKEGQNVTLSCEQNLNHDAMYWYRQDPGQGLRLIYYSQIVNDFQKGDIAEGYSVSREKKESFPLTVTSAQKNPTAFYLCASSGTGDGYTFGSGTRLTVV.

V and J are TRBV10-2 and TRBJ2-7, with TRBD2 matching 13 bases. Germline CDR1 WSHSY, CDR2 SAAADI. This CDR3 is built from 19 residues. V lost 0 bases, J lost 3 bases, and 11 bases stayed unmatched. DNA of the CDR3: TGCGCCAGCAGTGAGTCGTCCCTGGGACTAGCGGGGCAGTTCTACGAGCAGTACTTC. This translates into CASSESSLGLAGQFYEQYF.

This chain uses TRBV19 with TRBJ2-3; 7 nucleotides match TRBD2. Trimming at V came to 3 bases and at J to 0 bases, leaving 3 bases not matched to a gene. The germline CDR1 and CDR2 sequences are LNHDA and SQIVND (reference sequence). The CDR3 runs 15 residues. The CDR3 protein is CASSISRESTDTQYF. CDR3 nucleotide sequence: TGTGCCAGTAGTATTTCGCGGGAGAGCACAGATACGCAGTATTTT.

Here the CDR3 reads CASVDVDKWNTEAFF. The DNA for the CDR3 is TGTGCCAGCGTTGATGTAGACAAGTGGAACACTGAAGCTTTCTTT. The chain carries TRBV28 and TRBJ1-1, with D unclear. Germline values: CDR1 MDHEN, CDR2 SYDVKM. Trimming cost V 8 bases and J 1 base, with 17 bases left between them. This CDR3 has 15 residues.

The chain has TRBV6-1 and TRBJ1-2; D uncertain. The CDR3 extends over 13 amino acids. Trimming pared 3 bases from V and 3 bases from J, leaving 8 bases between. Germline V gene data show CDR1 as MNHNS and CDR2 as SASEGT. The CDR3 nucleotides read TGTGCCAGCAGTGAGGTACTTGACTATGGCTACACCTTC. It specifies CASSEVLDYGYTF.

This clone was picked up a small number of times. The CDR3 protein is CASSADRSARFFSTDTQYF. The CDR3 bases are TGTGCCAGTAGTGCCGACAGGTCCGCCCGGTTTTTTAGCACAGATACGCAGTATTTT. V usage is TRBV19 and J usage is TRBJ2-3, with a possible D match to TRBD1 (6 bases). Looked up from germline, CDR1 is LNHDA and CDR2 is SQIVND (reference sequence). The CDR3 consists of 19 residues. V gave up 5 bases and J gave up 0 bases, with 24 bases separating them. The whole variable domain, filled in from reference TRBV19 and TRBJ2-3, reads DGGITQSPKYLFRKEGQNVTLSCEQNLNHDAMYWYRQDPGQGLRLIYYSQIVNDFQKGDIAEGYSVSREKKESFPLTVTSAQKNPTAFYLCASSADRSARFFSTDTQYFGPGTRLTVL.

V and J are TRBV19 and TRBJ2-7, with D possibly being TRBD2 (5 bases). V was shortened by 3 bases and J by 2 bases, with 14 bases between the two germline ends. Germline CDR1 and CDR2: LNHDA and SQIVND (reference sequence). The CDR3 contains 15 residues. The CDR3 nucleotides are TGTGCCAGTAGTATGGTCCTAGCTTCAACCTACGAGCAGTACTTC. This sequence encodes CASSMVLASTYEQYF.

CDR3 nucleotide sequence: TGTGCCAGCAGAAAAAACAGGGGCGTCAATCAGCCCCAGCATTTT. Translated, it gives CASRKNRGVNQPQHF. The chain has TRBV6-5 and TRBJ1-5; TRBD1 matches 7 bases. Germline V lookup: CDR1 MNHEY, CDR2 SVGAGI. This CDR3 region has 15 residues. V lost 6 bases, J lost 3 bases, and 8 bases stayed unmatched.

The V call is TRBV7-9, the J call TRBJ2-5; D gene uncertain. CDR3 length: 12 amino acids. CDR1 is SEHNR, CDR2 FQNEAQ, per germline (reference sequence). Trimming took off 1 base at V and 13 bases at J, with 13 bases between the two ends. CDR3: CASSLELGYVYF. In nucleotides, the CDR3 is TGTGCCAGCAGCTTAGAGCTGGGCTACGTGTACTTC.

As DNA, the CDR3 is TGTGCCAGCAGCTTGGCTGGCAGGGGAATTAGCTATGGCTACACCTTC. Translation: CASSLAGRGISYGYTF. The V call is TRBV5-4, the J call TRBJ1-2; a possible D gene is TRBD1 (6 bases). Germline V lookup: CDR1 SGHNT, CDR2 YYREEE (reference sequence). V was trimmed by 0 bases and J by 4 bases, leaving 16 bases between them. The CDR3 loop spans 16 amino acids. Drawing the rest from reference TRBV5-4 and TRBJ1-2, the complete variable domain is ETGVTQSPTHLIKTRGQQVTLRCSSQSGHNTVSWYQQALGQGPQFIFQYYREEENGRGNFPPRFSGLQFPNYSSELNVNALELDDSALYLCASSLAGRGISYGYTFGSGTRLTVV.

This clone was picked up a small number of times. The rearrangement uses TRBV6-2 or TRBV6-3 and TRBJ2-7; D is possibly TRBD1 (6 bases). CDR1 and CDR2 from the germline V gene are MNHEY and SVGEGT. The CDR3 consists of 14 residues. V lost 6 bases and J lost 5, with 17 bases in between. The CDR3 DNA reads TGTGCCAGCAGCGGCAGCAGGGGTAGGCACGAGCAGTACTTC. Amino acid sequence: CASSGSRGRHEQYF.

With regard to this clone: Other nucleotide sequences from this sample produce the same CDR3. The chain is built from TRBV12-3 or TRBV12-4 and TRBJ1-1, with TRBD1 matching 8 bases. This CDR3 comprises 13 residues. V lost 5 bases, J lost 3 bases, and 2 bases stayed unmatched. The CDR3 sequence: CASSRTGYTEAFF. The CDR3 DNA follows: TGTGCCAGCAGTCGGACAGGGTACACTGAAGCTTTCTTT.

J is TRBJ2-1 and V is TRBV5-5; D is perhaps TRBD2 (5 bases). V lost 4 bases to trimming and J lost 10 bases, with 12 bases between them. CDR1 and CDR2 (germline): SGHKS, YYEKEE (reference sequence). The CDR3 runs to 12 residues. CDR3 in amino acids: CASSLARREQFF. The CDR3 DNA is TGTGCCAGCAGCCTAGCTAGAAGGGAGCAGTTCTTC.

The chain uses TRBV5-1 and TRBJ2-3; no firm D call. There are 14 residues in the CDR3. Germline CDR1 and CDR2: SGHRS and YFSETQ. V dropped 0 bases and J dropped 4 bases, with 9 bases sitting between them. The chain's CDR3 is CASSLVSRADTQYF. The CDR3 DNA follows: TGCGCCAGCAGCTTGGTCTCTAGAGCAGATACGCAGTATTTT.

The V gene is TRBV3-1 (or the pseudogene TRBV3-2), the J gene TRBJ2-5; TRBD2 matches at 9 bases. The J segment lost 1 base and the V segment lost 7 bases, leaving 10 bases of the junction unmatched. CDR3 length equals 16 residues. The germline gives CDR1 LGHDT, CDR2 YNNKEL (reference sequence). CDR3 sequence: CASNWGLAGIQETQYF. The CDR3 DNA sequence: TGTGCCAGCAACTGGGGTCTAGCGGGGATCCAAGAGACCCAGTACTTC.

V usage is TRBV10-1 and J usage is TRBJ1-5; D not certain. The CDR3 runs to 14 residues. V gave up 2 bases and J gave up 9 bases, with 14 bases separating them. The germline V gene has CDR1 WNHNN and CDR2 SYGVQD (reference sequence). The CDR3 loop is CASSEGQVSTPQHF. The CDR3 region has the DNA TGCGCCAGCAGTGAGGGGCAGGTCTCGACGCCCCAGCATTTT.

V usage is TRBV7-9 and J usage is TRBJ2-3, with unresolved D. The germline gives CDR1 SEHNR, CDR2 FQNEAQ (reference sequence). The CDR3 totals 14 residues. V was cut by 2 bases and J by 1 base, with 7 bases left in between. DNA for the CDR3: TGTGCCAGCAGCTTACCTCGAGGCACAGATACGCAGTATTTT. Translating gives CASSLPRGTDTQYF.

The chain is built from TRBV5-1 and TRBJ1-1; D gene unclear. The CDR3 has 14 residues. Deletions cut 4 bases from V and 1 base from J, with 11 bases between. CDR1 and CDR2 from the germline V gene are SGHRS and YFSETQ. Written as DNA, the CDR3 is TGCGCCAGCAGCGCGGGAGTAACGAACACTGAAGCTTTCTTT. Translation: CASSAGVTNTEAFF.

V and J are TRBV19 and TRBJ1-4, with D hard to call. Per germline, CDR1 LNHDA and CDR2 SQIVND (reference sequence). This CDR3 is built from 16 residues. Trimming removed 6 bases at V and 2 bases at J, with 16 bases between. The CDR3 nucleotides read TGTGCCAGTAGCCTTGTTCACCCCGGGACTAATGAAAAACTGTTTTTT. Protein product: CASSLVHPGTNEKLFF.